This entry lists 25 T cell receptor beta chains sequenced from one sample in a study of PD-L1 blockade in urothelial cancer. Sequencing used immunoSEQ multiplex PCR; TCRdb keeps in-frame clones, though not all of them. The profile shows about 40,000 clones, 82% of them singletons. The specimen was PBMCs, collected around atezolizumab (anti-PD-L1) treatment. These receptors all come from a man aged 55 to 70 with urothelial cancer.

The chain couples TRBV6-6 to TRBJ2-5; perhaps TRBD2 as D (6 bases). Germline CDR1 and CDR2: MNHNY and SVGAGI (reference sequence). V lost 6 bases, J lost 5 bases, and 13 bases lay in between. The CDR3 has 13 residues. The CDR3: CASSPRGRETQYF. CDR3 DNA sequence: TGTGCCAGCAGCCCGCGGGGACGGGAGACCCAGTACTTC.

The chain has TRBV5-4 and TRBJ1-3; 9 nucleotides agree with TRBD1. This CDR3 region has 15 residues. The germline CDR1 and CDR2 sequences are SGHNT and YYREEE (reference sequence). V lost 0 bases and J lost 4; bases outside the gene matches: 2. The CDR3: CASSLDRGRGNTIYF. The CDR3 DNA is TGTGCCAGCAGCTTGGACAGGGGGCGAGGAAACACCATATATTTT. The full variable domain, its missing parts supplied by reference TRBV5-4 and TRBJ1-3, is ETGVTQSPTHLIKTRGQQVTLRCSSQSGHNTVSWYQQALGQGPQFIFQYYREEENGRGNFPPRFSGLQFPNYSSELNVNALELDDSALYLCASSLDRGRGNTIYFGEGSWLTVV.

The chain has TRBV29-1 and TRBJ2-7, with 7 positions matching TRBD2. The V gene end was trimmed by 4 bases and the J gene end by 6 bases; junction bases not matched to a gene: 6. There are 12 residues in the CDR3. Germline lookup yields CDR1 SQVTM and CDR2 ANQGSEA. CDR3 in amino acids: CSVGEGRSEQYF. The CDR3 nucleotides are TGCAGCGTTGGGGAGGGACGATCCGAGCAGTACTTC.

V is TRBV4-1 and J is TRBJ2-1; TRBD2 matches 8 bases. The CDR3 consists of 18 residues. V lost 0 bases and J lost 0; bases outside the gene matches: 7. The germline V gene encodes CDR1 MGHRA and CDR2 YSYEKL. The CDR3 DNA sequence: TGCGCCAGCAGCCAAGATGACGGGACTAGAAACTCCTACAATGAGCAGTTCTTC. Translating gives CASSQDDGTRNSYNEQFF.

Of note for this clone: Within the sample, other DNA sequences also encode this same CDR3. The chain joins TRBV19 to TRBJ2-2; the D gene is possibly TRBD1 (5 bases). V lost 4 bases, J lost 5 bases, and 8 bases lay in between. The CDR3 length is 13 residues. CDR1 and CDR2 (germline): LNHDA, SQIVND (reference sequence). CDR3 in amino acids: CASSTGPTGELFF. DNA for the CDR3: TGTGCCAGTAGTACAGGGCCGACCGGGGAGCTGTTTTTT.

V gene TRBV6-6 combines with J gene TRBJ2-1, with a possible D match to TRBD2 (7 bases). The CDR3 length is 16 residues. Trimming took off 6 bases at V and 0 bases at J, with 15 bases between the two ends. Germline V gene data show CDR1 as MNHNY and CDR2 as SVGAGI (reference sequence). CDR3 region: CASSAKGGSSYNEQFF. As DNA, the CDR3 is TGTGCCAGCAGCGCAAAGGGGGGGAGCTCCTACAATGAGCAGTTCTTC.

This clone was recorded a few times. V gene TRBV18 combines with J gene TRBJ2-3; 9 bases align to TRBD1. Germline-derived CDR1 and CDR2 are KGHSH and LQKENI. The CDR3 covers 15 residues. V shed 2 bases and J 5 bases; nucleotides not matched to a gene: 5. The CDR3 nucleotides read TGTGCCAGCTCACCATTCGCGACAGGGGGAGATACGCAGTATTTT. This codes for CASSPFATGGDTQYF. The complete variable domain, with remaining parts taken from reference TRBV18 and TRBJ2-3, reads NAGVMQNPRHLVRRRGQEARLRCSPMKGHSHVYWYRQLPEEGLKFMVYLQKENIIDESGMPKERFSAEFPKEGPSILRIQQVVRGDSAAYFCASSPFATGGDTQYFGPGTRLTVL.

This sequence joins TRBV5-4 and TRBJ1-2, with 8 positions matching TRBD1. Germline lookup yields CDR1 SGHNT and CDR2 YYREEE (reference sequence). V was clipped by 2 bases and J by 5 bases; unmatched bases: 5. CDR3 size: 14 residues. CDR3 bases: TGTGCCAGCAGCTTTTTAGACAGGGGTTATGGCTACACCTTC. Its translation: CASSFLDRGYGYTF. The full variable domain, completed using reference TRBV5-4 and TRBJ1-2, is ETGVTQSPTHLIKTRGQQVTLRCSSQSGHNTVSWYQQALGQGPQFIFQYYREEENGRGNFPPRFSGLQFPNYSSELNVNALELDDSALYLCASSFLDRGYGYTFGSGTRLTVV.

The chain links TRBV2 to TRBJ2-1; 11 nucleotides line up with TRBD1. The CDR3 extends over 15 amino acids. Trimming removed 6 bases from V and 6 bases from J; junction bases left unmatched: 7. CDR1 is SNHLY and CDR2 is FYNNEI in the germline V gene. As DNA, the CDR3 is TGTGCCAGCAGGATGGGGACAGGGGGAACCAATGAGCAGTTCTTC. It yields the protein CASRMGTGGTNEQFF. The full variable domain, its missing parts supplied by reference TRBV2 and TRBJ2-1, is EPEVTQTPSHQVTQMGQEVILRCVPISNHLYFYWYRQILGQKVEFLVSFYNNEISEKSEIFDDQFSVERPDGSNFTLKIRSTKLEDSAMYFCASRMGTGGTNEQFFGPGTRLTVL.

The chain couples TRBV7-9 to TRBJ2-5; TRBD2 aligns across 7 bases. CDR1 is SEHNR and CDR2 is FQNEAQ in the germline V gene (reference sequence). V gave up 2 bases and J gave up 4 bases; unmatched junction bases: 10. CDR3 length: 16 amino acids. In DNA form, the CDR3 reads TGTGCCAGCAGCTTACGGGGAGGGGTGGCGAGAGAGACCCAGTACTTC. The encoded protein is CASSLRGGVARETQYF.

The V gene is TRBV5-4, the J gene TRBJ2-3, with 7 bases lining up with TRBD1. V trimming: 9 bases; J trimming: 2 bases; junction bases outside the gene matches: 6. Germline-derived CDR1 and CDR2 are SGHNT and YYREEE (reference sequence). The CDR3 totals 13 residues. The CDR3 DNA reads as TGTGCCACCCGACAGGGAACCACAGATACGCAGTATTTT. This translates into CATRQGTTDTQYF.

This clone was found a few times. This sequence joins TRBV19 and TRBJ2-5; 9 positions agree with TRBD1. This CDR3 has 14 amino acids. V was pared by 7 bases and J by 6 bases, with 9 bases of the junction left unmatched. The germline CDR1 and CDR2 sequences are LNHDA and SQIVND (reference sequence). This chain's CDR3 is CASKAGTGTQTQYF. The DNA for the CDR3 is TGTGCCAGTAAAGCCGGGACAGGGACGCAGACCCAGTACTTC.

The chain has TRBV7-2 and TRBJ1-2; possible D gene TRBD1, 6 bases. This CDR3 has 14 amino acids. V was shortened by 5 bases and J by 2 bases, with 12 bases between the two germline ends. The germline V gene has CDR1 SGHTA and CDR2 FQGNSA. The CDR3 bases are TGTGCCAGCAGCCGTAGGACAGCGAACTATGGCTACACCTTC. This gives the protein CASSRRTANYGYTF.

The rearrangement joins TRBV5-6 to TRBJ2-5; 9 bases line up with TRBD2. CDR3 length: 15 amino acids. Germline V gene sequence: CDR1 SGHDT, CDR2 YYEEEE. J was trimmed by 2 bases and V by 2 bases; bases with no gene match: 4. CDR3 bases: TGTGCCAGCAGCTTCGCTAGCGGGGTGCAAGAGACCCAGTACTTC. Its protein is CASSFASGVQETQYF.

The rearrangement joins TRBV14 to TRBJ1-1, with no clear D. This CDR3 is 13 amino acids long. Germline CDR1 and CDR2: SGHDN and FVKESK. Deletions cut 0 bases from V and 2 bases from J, with 4 bases between. CDR3 in amino acids: CASSQDGNTEAFF. In DNA form, the CDR3 reads TGTGCCAGCAGCCAAGATGGCAACACTGAAGCTTTCTTT.

Only one count was recorded for this clone. The CDR3 protein is CASRQGTGNTIYF. The DNA for the CDR3 is TGTGCCAGCAGACAGGGGACTGGAAACACCATATATTTT. J is TRBJ1-3 and V is TRBV19; 8 bases align to TRBD1. Germline assignment: CDR1 LNHDA and CDR2 SQIVND (reference sequence). This CDR3 spans 13 amino acids. V lost 9 bases and J lost 2; bases outside the gene matches: 3.

This chain connects TRBV2 to TRBJ1-5; possible D gene TRBD1, 5 bases. The CDR3 consists of 13 residues. Trimming pared 5 bases from V and 4 bases from J, leaving 9 bases between. CDR1 is SNHLY and CDR2 is FYNNEI in the germline V gene. The CDR3 here is CASSRDFNQPQHF. The CDR3 coding sequence is TGTGCCAGCAGTCGGGACTTTAATCAGCCCCAGCATTTT.

The chain is built from TRBV5-1 and TRBJ1-1; TRBD1 might be the D (5 bases). CDR3 length: 12 residues. Per germline, CDR1 SGHRS and CDR2 YFSETQ. V dropped 2 bases and J dropped 5 bases, with 7 bases sitting between them. The CDR3 nucleotides are TGCGCCAGCAGCTTAACAGGTACTGAAGCTTTCTTT. Amino acids: CASSLTGTEAFF.

This clone was counted between two and nine times. The J gene is TRBJ1-2, the V gene TRBV2, with D perhaps matching TRBD1 (6 bases). The CDR3 has 13 amino acids. V was shortened by 3 bases and J by 5 bases, with 10 bases between the two germline ends. Germline V gives CDR1 SNHLY, CDR2 FYNNEI. The CDR3 DNA is TGTGCCAGCAGTGACCCAGGGGAATATGGCTACACCTTC. This gives the protein CASSDPGEYGYTF.

The chain links TRBV15 to TRBJ2-5; maybe TRBD1 (6 bases). The CDR3 has 14 residues. The germline V and J ends were trimmed by 0 bases and 3 bases, with 8 bases remaining between them. Germline values: CDR1 LNHNV, CDR2 YYDKDF (reference sequence). CDR3 amino acids: CATSRDRTEETQYF. In DNA, the CDR3 is TGTGCCACCAGCAGAGATCGGACAGAAGAGACCCAGTACTTC.

V and J are TRBV28 and TRBJ2-6, with D hard to call. The CDR3 has 17 amino acids. Germline V gene sequence: CDR1 MDHEN, CDR2 SYDVKM. V shed 6 bases and J shed 0 bases, with 15 bases lying between them. The chain's CDR3 is CASRGGSVHSGANVLTF. CDR3 coding DNA: TGTGCCAGCAGAGGCGGCAGCGTCCACTCTGGGGCCAACGTCCTGACTTTC.

The genes are TRBV5-8 and TRBJ2-1; D gene unclear. CDR3 length equals 16 residues. Germline CDR1 and CDR2: SGHTS and YDEGEE. V was clipped by 1 base and J by 0 bases, with 11 bases between them. The CDR3 DNA is TGTGCCAGCAGCTTGTTTACGGGTAGCTCCTACAATGAGCAGTTCTTC. As protein: CASSLFTGSSYNEQFF. Filled out from reference TRBV5-8 and TRBJ2-1, the complete variable domain reads EAGVTQSPTHLIKTRGQQATLRCSPISGHTSVYWYQQALGLGLQFLLWYDEGEERNRGNFPPRFSGRQFPNYSSELNVNALELEDSALYLCASSLFTGSSYNEQFFGPGTRLTVL.

This sequence joins TRBV5-4 and TRBJ2-7; 9 bases are shared with TRBD1. V shed 4 bases and J 4 bases; nucleotides not matched to a gene: 6. CDR1 is SGHNT and CDR2 is YYREEE in the germline V gene (reference sequence). The CDR3 contains 14 residues. This CDR3 is CASSPGQGLYEQYF. Written as DNA, the CDR3 is TGTGCCAGCAGCCCTGGACAGGGGTTATACGAGCAGTACTTC.

This clone has a handful of counts. This rearrangement joins TRBV30 to TRBJ2-2, with D maybe TRBD1 (6 bases). With 4 bases removed from V and 5 bases from J, the gap between germline ends came to 14 bases. Germline CDR1 and CDR2: GTSNPN and SVGIG (reference sequence). The CDR3 is 14 residues long. The CDR3 DNA follows: TGTGCCTGGAAGAGGGGGAGCCATACCGGGGAGCTGTTTTTT. It specifies CAWKRGSHTGELFF.

This rearrangement joins TRBV10-3 to TRBJ2-1; 7 bases fit TRBD2. With 4 bases clipped from V and 0 bases from J, the junction kept 9 bases outside the gene matches. The CDR3 loop spans 17 amino acids. The germline V gene has CDR1 ENHRY and CDR2 SYGVKD. The CDR3 region is CAISVSSGESSYNEQFF. In nucleotides, the CDR3 is TGTGCCATCAGTGTCTCGAGCGGGGAGAGCTCCTACAATGAGCAGTTCTTC.